This is a list of T cell receptor beta chains from one sample in a study of cytomegalovirus exposure and HLA in healthy donors. TCRdb keeps only in-frame clones here, not all; method: immunoSEQ multiplex PCR. This table has some 140,000 clones, 70% to 80% appearing once. The sequencing sample was made of PBMCs. The receptor set was obtained from a female donor in good health and CMV-seronegative. CDR3s include the opening cysteine and the closing phenylalanine or tryptophan. The order of the fields is J gene, D gene, V gene, clone size, CDR3 DNA, CDR3 protein. The D gene is left open where the match is weak. Size tells how often a clone was seen (once, few, many) or the class of an expanded clone, and some rows leave it out.

>TRBJ2-7|TRBD2|TRBV7-2|once
TGTGCCAGCAGCTTAGGAGGCGGGGGGGCTTGCGAGCAGTACTTC
CASSLGGGGACEQYF
>TRBJ2-7|TRBD1|TRBV7-8|NA
TGTGCCAGCAGCATGGACAGGGCGGGTTTTGAGCAGTACTTC
CASSMDRAGFEQYF
>TRBJ2-7|TRBD2|TRBV11-3|NA
TGTGCCAGCAGCGCACGCGGGGGTAGGTACGAGCAGTACTTC
CASSARGGRYEQYF
>TRBJ1-2|TRBD1|TRBV19|NA
TGTGCCAGTAGTATAGGGCAGGGGGCGACGCTGTATGGCTACACCTTC
CASSIGQGATLYGYTF
>TRBJ2-1|TRBD2|TRBV15|NA
TGTGCCACCAGCAATCGAGCGGGGGTTAATGAGCAGTTCTTC
CATSNRAGVNEQFF
>TRBJ2-3|TRBD1|TRBV5-4|NA
TGTGCCAGCAGCGGGGGGGACAGGGGCACAGATACGCAGTATTTT
CASSGGDRGTDTQYF
>TRBJ1-5|NA|TRBV19|NA
TGTGCCAGTAGTATAGATCCGAAGAGGGAGCCCCAGCATTTT
CASSIDPKREPQHF
>TRBJ2-7|NA|TRBV7-9|NA
TGTGCCAGCAGTGGAAGACAACTCCACGAGCAGTACTTC
CASSGRQLHEQYF
>TRBJ2-5|TRBD1|TRBV7-9|NA
TGTGCCAGCAGCTTGACAGGGGCGGGGGAGACCCAGTACTTC
CASSLTGAGETQYF
>TRBJ2-2|TRBD2|TRBV19|NA
TGTGCCACCCAACGACTAGCGGGAGGGCCCGGGGAGCTGTTTTTT
CATQRLAGGPGELFF
>TRBJ2-6|NA|TRBV28|NA
TGTGCCAGTGAATCACAGGCTAGCTCTGGGGCCAACGTCCTGACTTTC
CASESQASSGANVLTF
>TRBJ2-1|TRBD2|TRBV7-3|NA
TGTGCCAGCAGCTTAAATGGTCCTAGCGGACTCATCTCCTACAATGAGCAGTTCTTC
CASSLNGPSGLISYNEQFF
>TRBJ1-5|NA|TRBV6-5|NA
TGTGCCAGCAGTACCCGCCCCTCGGGAGAACAGCCCCAGCATTTT
CASSTRPSGEQPQHF
>TRBJ1-2|NA|TRBV7-9|NA
TGTGCCAGCACCCTCCTGAGCAGGGGAAGCGGCTACACCTTC
CASTLLSRGSGYTF
>TRBJ2-1|NA|TRBV18|once
TGTGCCAGCTCAAGTGGGGCGGGGAATGAGCAGTTCTTC
CASSSGAGNEQFF
>TRBJ2-1|TRBD2|TRBV5-4|NA
TGTGCCAGCAGGGCCGGGACTAGCCCTAGCGATGAGCAGTTCTTC
CASRAGTSPSDEQFF
>TRBJ1-5|NA|TRBV19|NA
TGTGCCAGTAGTATAGGACAGGCCCTAGAGGGCAATCAGCCCCAGCATTTT
CASSIGQALEGNQPQHF
>TRBJ2-7|NA|TRBV7-2|NA
TGTGCCAGCAGCTACTCGGGGTCTTACGAGCAGTACTTC
CASSYSGSYEQYF
>TRBJ1-4|NA|TRBV5-4|NA
TGTGCCAGCAACCTCCGAGTTACCGGGGGAAAACTGTTTTTT
CASNLRVTGGKLFF
>TRBJ2-1|TRBD2|TRBV7-2|NA
TGTGCCAGCAGCCTGGGACTAGCGGGCCCGCAGTTCTTC
CASSLGLAGPQFF
>TRBJ2-7|TRBD1|TRBV27|NA
TGTGCCAGCAGACCAGGGACAGCCTACGAGCAGTACTTC
CASRPGTAYEQYF
>TRBJ1-3|NA|TRBV15|NA
TGTGCCACCAGCAGGAACAGGGCTGGAAACACCATATATTTT
CATSRNRAGNTIYF
>TRBJ1-4|NA|TRBV11-2|NA
TGTGCCAGCAGCTTATCGAGGTTTGATGAAAAACTGTTTTTT
CASSLSRFDEKLFF
>TRBJ1-1|NA|TRBV6-5|few
TGTGCCAGCAGTCGTGAAACAGGGATGAACACTGAAGCTTTCTTT
CASSRETGMNTEAFF
>TRBJ1-4|TRBD1|TRBV2|NA
TGTGCCAGCAGTCGACAGGGATATAATGAAAAACTGTTTTTT
CASSRQGYNEKLFF
>TRBJ2-2|TRBD2|TRBV7-2|NA
TGTGCCAGCAGCTCCCTAGCGGGAAGGGTCGGGGAGCTGTTTTTT
CASSSLAGRVGELFF
>TRBJ1-5|TRBD1|TRBV13|few
TGTGCCAGCAGCCTGGGGACAGGGGGCGGGCAGCCCCAGCATTTT
CASSLGTGGGQPQHF
>TRBJ1-6|NA|TRBV5-1|NA
TGCGCCAGCAGCCCAGTGGAGGGCGGAAATTCACCCCTCCACTTT
CASSPVEGGNSPLHF
>TRBJ2-7|NA|TRBV6-5|few
TGTGCCAGCAGGGGACAAAGGTACGAGCAGTACTTC
CASRGQRYEQYF